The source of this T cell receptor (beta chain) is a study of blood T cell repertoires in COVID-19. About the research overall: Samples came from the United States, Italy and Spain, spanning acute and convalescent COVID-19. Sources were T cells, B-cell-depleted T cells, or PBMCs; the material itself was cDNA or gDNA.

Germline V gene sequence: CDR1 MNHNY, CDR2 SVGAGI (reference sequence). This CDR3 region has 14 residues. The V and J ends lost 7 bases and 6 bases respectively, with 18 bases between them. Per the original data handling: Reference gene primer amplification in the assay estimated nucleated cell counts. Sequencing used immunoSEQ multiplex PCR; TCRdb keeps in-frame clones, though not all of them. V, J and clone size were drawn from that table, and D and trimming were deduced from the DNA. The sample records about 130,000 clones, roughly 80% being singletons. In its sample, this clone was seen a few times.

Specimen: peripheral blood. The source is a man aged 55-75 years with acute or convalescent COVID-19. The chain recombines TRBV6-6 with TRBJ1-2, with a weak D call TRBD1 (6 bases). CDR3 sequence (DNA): TGTGCCAGCACTCAGGGGAGGGTGGGGCATGGCTACACCTTC. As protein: CASTQGRVGHGYTF.